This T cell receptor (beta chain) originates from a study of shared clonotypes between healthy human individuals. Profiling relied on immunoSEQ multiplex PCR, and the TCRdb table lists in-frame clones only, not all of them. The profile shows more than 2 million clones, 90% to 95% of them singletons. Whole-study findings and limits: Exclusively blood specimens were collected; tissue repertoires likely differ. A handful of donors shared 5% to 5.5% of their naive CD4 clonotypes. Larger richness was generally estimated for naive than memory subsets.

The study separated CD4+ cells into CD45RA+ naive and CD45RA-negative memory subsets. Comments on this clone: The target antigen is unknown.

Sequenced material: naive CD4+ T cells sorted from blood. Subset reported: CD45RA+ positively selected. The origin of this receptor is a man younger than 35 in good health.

CDR3 sequence reads: CASSPSWGPYEQYF. In nucleotides, the CDR3 is TGTGCCAGCAGCCCTAGCTGGGGGCCCTACGAGCAGTACTTC. This chain connects TRBV27 to TRBJ2-7, with D possibly being TRBD1 (6 bases). V was trimmed by 6 bases and J by 2 bases, leaving 14 bases between them. There are 14 residues in the CDR3. CDR1 is MNHEY, CDR2 SMNVEV, per germline (reference sequence).